The source of this T cell receptor beta chain is a study of cytotoxic CD8 clonotypes in ibrutinib-treated CLL. The germline gives CDR1 LGHNA, CDR2 YSLEER. J was trimmed by 5 bases and V by 2 bases; bases with no gene match: 7. The CDR3 has 15 amino acids. Using immunoSEQ multiplex PCR, the repertoire was profiled, and TCRdb retains in-frame clones only, with some absent. The sample yields around 70,000 clones, 90% seen once. Sequenced here: PBMCs, sampled after 12 months of ibrutinib treatment. This clonotype was obtained from a human donor with chronic lymphocytic leukemia. The rearrangement joins TRBV4-3 to TRBJ2-5, with 8 bases identical to TRBD1. The CDR3 protein is CASSQRGQAPETQYF. CDR3 bases: TGCGCCAGCAGCCAAAGGGGACAGGCACCGGAGACCCAGTACTTC.